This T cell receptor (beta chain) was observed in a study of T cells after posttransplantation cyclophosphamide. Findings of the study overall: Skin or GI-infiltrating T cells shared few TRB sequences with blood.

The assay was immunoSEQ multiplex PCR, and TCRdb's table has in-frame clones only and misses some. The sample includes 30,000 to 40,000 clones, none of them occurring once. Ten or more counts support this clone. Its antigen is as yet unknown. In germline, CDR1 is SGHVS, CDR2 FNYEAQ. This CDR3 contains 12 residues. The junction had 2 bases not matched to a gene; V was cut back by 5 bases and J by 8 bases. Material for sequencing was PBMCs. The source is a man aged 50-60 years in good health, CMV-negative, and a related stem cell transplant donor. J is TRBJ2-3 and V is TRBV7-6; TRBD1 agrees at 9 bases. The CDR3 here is CASSLTGGTQYF. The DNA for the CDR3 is TGTGCCAGCAGCCTGACAGGGGGTACGCAGTATTTT. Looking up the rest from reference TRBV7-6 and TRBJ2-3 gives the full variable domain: GAGVSQSPRYKVTKRGQDVALRCDPISGHVSLYWYRQALGQGPEFLTYFNYEAQQDKSGLPNDRFSAERPEGSISTLTIQRTEQRDSAMYRCASSLTGGTQYFGPGTRLTVL.